One sample yielded the 24 T cell receptor beta chains listed below, sequenced in a study of blood T cell repertoires in COVID-19. Clones were read by immunoSEQ multiplex PCR, and TCRdb kept only the in-frame ones, dropping some. This sample has 250,000 to 300,000 clones; 85% to 90% occur once, and the top ten carry roughly 4.9%. Sequenced input: peripheral blood. These receptor sequences come from a woman in her sixties with COVID-19, enrolled during active disease.

This clone was found once. The chain couples TRBV28 to TRBJ1-1; TRBD1 might be the D (5 bases). V was cut by 6 bases and J by 3 bases, with 17 bases left in between. CDR3 length: 15 residues. The germline V gene has CDR1 MDHEN and CDR2 SYDVKM. The CDR3 here is CASSQGGVMDTEAFF. The CDR3 DNA sequence: TGTGCCAGCAGCCAGGGTGGGGTTATGGACACTGAAGCTTTCTTT.

V gene TRBV28 combines with J gene TRBJ1-1; 8 nucleotides match TRBD1. Germline assignment: CDR1 MDHEN and CDR2 SYDVKM. This CDR3 spans 20 amino acids. V lost 2 bases, J lost 1 base, and 18 bases stayed unmatched. CDR3 residues: CASSLPHGVADRGTNTEAFF. CDR3 sequence (DNA): TGTGCCAGCAGTTTACCCCATGGGGTTGCCGACAGGGGCACGAACACTGAAGCTTTCTTT.

This clone was seen a handful of times. The chain uses TRBV30 and TRBJ1-3; D is unresolved. Looked up from germline, CDR1 is GTSNPN and CDR2 is SVGIG (reference sequence). The CDR3 has 15 amino acids. The V end lost 0 bases, the J end lost 0 bases, and 9 bases lay between the germline ends. The CDR3 sequence is CAWSVRHTSGNTIYF. The CDR3 DNA follows: TGTGCCTGGAGTGTTCGACACACCTCTGGAAACACCATATATTTT.

CDR3 protein: CSVGGTGVYEQYF. Here the CDR3 DNA reads TGCAGCGTTGGTGGGACAGGGGTCTACGAGCAGTACTTC. V is TRBV29-1 and J is TRBJ2-7; 10 nucleotides line up with TRBD1. The germline V gene has CDR1 SQVTM and CDR2 ANQGSEA. The V segment lost 4 bases and the J segment 3 bases; nucleotides outside the gene matches: 3. The CDR3 is 13 amino acids.

V is TRBV9 and J is TRBJ1-1; tentative D call: TRBD1 (5 bases). V shed 1 base and J shed 6 bases, with 13 bases lying between them. The CDR3 spans 14 residues. Germline V gene data show CDR1 as SGDLS and CDR2 as YYNGEE. The CDR3 sequence is CASSVNGRAPEAFF. CDR3 DNA sequence: TGTGCCAGCAGCGTAAATGGCAGGGCCCCTGAAGCTTTCTTT.

This sequence joins TRBV28 and TRBJ2-6; possible D gene TRBD1, 6 bases. The CDR3 sequence is 15 residues long. Germline V gives CDR1 MDHEN, CDR2 SYDVKM. With 5 bases removed from V and 7 bases from J, the gap between germline ends came to 15 bases. In DNA form, the CDR3 reads TGTGCCAGCAGTCAAATGGGACAAGGTGCCAACGTCCTGACTTTC. This sequence encodes CASSQMGQGANVLTF.

This clone was found a few times. This rearrangement joins TRBV10-3 to TRBJ2-7; tentative D call: TRBD1 (6 bases). CDR3 size: 15 residues. V lost 4 bases, J lost 1 base, and 14 bases lay in between. Germline V gives CDR1 ENHRY, CDR2 SYGVKD. The CDR3 is CAISGGQGWSYEQYF. The CDR3 DNA sequence: TGTGCCATCAGTGGGGGGCAGGGGTGGTCCTACGAGCAGTACTTC.

The CDR3 loop reads CASSQRDRGTDTQYF. CDR3 coding DNA: TGTGCCAGCAGTCAACGGGACAGGGGGACAGATACGCAGTATTTT. The chain links TRBV27 to TRBJ2-3, with 11 bases that match TRBD1. CDR1 and CDR2 (germline): MNHEY, SMNVEV (reference sequence). The CDR3 loop spans 15 amino acids. V shed 5 bases, J shed 3 bases, and the junction held 4 bases outside the gene matches.

This chain connects TRBV28 to TRBJ2-2; D unclear. The CDR3 covers 16 residues. Germline loops: CDR1 MDHEN, CDR2 SYDVKM. Trimming pared 3 bases from V and 6 bases from J, leaving 17 bases between. The CDR3 nucleotides read TGTGCCAGCAGTTTCCCGGGTATAGCCCGGTCCGGGGAGCTGTTTTTT. Translation gives CASSFPGIARSGELFF.

This chain uses TRBV6-1 with TRBJ1-1; TRBD1 matches 8 bases. V trimming: 5 bases; J trimming: 5 bases; junction bases outside the gene matches: 1. Looked up from germline, CDR1 is MNHNS and CDR2 is SASEGT. The CDR3 sequence is 12 residues long. As DNA, the CDR3 is TGTGCCAGCAGTTGGACAGGGACTGAAGCTTTCTTT. It translates to CASSWTGTEAFF.

The chain employs TRBV27 and TRBJ1-2, with unresolved D. This CDR3 region has 15 residues. CDR1 and CDR2 (germline): MNHEY, SMNVEV (reference sequence). Trimming pared 2 bases from V and 4 bases from J, leaving 14 bases between. CDR3 loop: CASSLKGLGSYGYTF. The CDR3 DNA reads TGTGCCAGCAGTTTAAAAGGGCTGGGGAGCTATGGCTACACCTTC.

This CDR3 reads CASSPRPQGRNTEAFF. CDR3 bases: TGCGCCAGCAGCCCTCGTCCCCAGGGGCGGAACACTGAAGCTTTCTTT. The chain carries TRBV5-1 and TRBJ1-1, with a weak D call TRBD1 (6 bases). Per the germline V gene, CDR1 is SGHRS and CDR2 is YFSETQ. The length of the CDR3 is 16 residues. Trimming shortened V by 4 bases and J by 1 base, and 17 bases separated the two germline ends.

This clone was found once. V usage is TRBV3-1 (or the pseudogene TRBV3-2) and J usage is TRBJ2-5; 7 bases are a match to TRBD1. Germline V gene data show CDR1 as LGHDT and CDR2 as YNNKEL (reference sequence). The CDR3 extends over 13 amino acids. Trimming took 4 bases from V and 4 from J; bases not matched to a gene: 3. The DNA for the CDR3 is TGTGCCAGCAGCCGACAGGGTCCAGAGACCCAGTACTTC. Residues: CASSRQGPETQYF.

CDR3 sequence (DNA): TGTGCCAGCAGTTCCCTGAGCGGGAGGGTGTACGAGCAGTACTTC. It translates to CASSSLSGRVYEQYF. The chain links TRBV28 to TRBJ2-7, with 10 nucleotides matching TRBD2. Trimming at V came to 4 bases and at J to 4 bases, leaving 7 bases not matched to a gene. Germline CDR1 is MDHEN and CDR2 is SYDVKM. CDR3 length: 15 residues.

This chain joins TRBV7-9 and TRBJ1-1; 9 bases map to TRBD1. CDR1 and CDR2 (germline): SEHNR, FQNEAQ (reference sequence). The CDR3 extends over 15 amino acids. J gave up 0 bases and V 6 bases, and 5 bases lay outside the gene matches. CDR3 amino acids: CASREGTGMNTEAFF. In DNA form, the CDR3 reads TGTGCCAGCAGGGAAGGGACAGGGATGAACACTGAAGCTTTCTTT.

This chain connects TRBV29-1 to TRBJ2-1, with 9 nucleotides matching TRBD1. CDR3 length: 12 amino acids. V dropped 7 bases and J dropped 6; count of bases not matched to a gene: 4. Per the germline V gene, CDR1 is SQVTM and CDR2 is ANQGSEA. The CDR3 region has the DNA TGCAGCGGTGGACAGGGGACCAATGAGCAGTTCTTC. It is translated as CSGGQGTNEQFF.

The V call is TRBV5-8, the J call TRBJ2-1; D is unresolved. V was trimmed by 3 bases and J by 14 bases, leaving 24 bases between them. The CDR3 length is 15 residues. Germline loops: CDR1 SGHTS, CDR2 YDEGEE. The CDR3 nucleotides read TGTGCCAGCAGCTCTGGGCCCTCCGACGCGAGATGGGAGTTCTTC. Encoded protein: CASSSGPSDARWEFF.

This chain connects TRBV12-3 or TRBV12-4 to TRBJ1-1; D unclear. V was trimmed by 7 bases and J by 7 bases, leaving 16 bases between them. The CDR3 is 13 residues long. CDR3 nucleotides: TGTGCCAGCACTAAACGCCCCCAGGTTGAAGCTTTCTTT. This translates into CASTKRPQVEAFF.

This chain links TRBV24-1 with TRBJ1-2; no reliable D call. Germline V gene sequence: CDR1 KGHDR, CDR2 SFDVKD. CDR3 length equals 13 residues. The ends were cut back, 7 bases at V and 2 bases at J, with 10 bases in the middle. The CDR3 protein is CATSEGGNYGYTF. The CDR3 bases are TGTGCCACCAGCGAAGGAGGAAACTATGGCTACACCTTC.

The chain employs TRBV27 and TRBJ1-5; TRBD1 aligns across 12 bases. This CDR3 is built from 15 residues. The ends lost 8 bases at V and 5 bases at J; junction bases unmatched: 7. Germline V gives CDR1 MNHEY, CDR2 SMNVEV (reference sequence). DNA of the CDR3: TGTGCCAGCGGAGGGACAGGGGGCCCGCATCAGCCCCAGCATTTT. Its translation is CASGGTGGPHQPQHF.

V and J are TRBV24-1 and TRBJ2-1; perhaps TRBD1 as D (5 bases). The germline gives CDR1 KGHDR, CDR2 SFDVKD. V gave up 1 base and J gave up 0 bases, with 12 bases separating them. CDR3 size: 17 residues. This CDR3 is CATSDFAGRNSYNEQFF. The DNA of the CDR3 is TGTGCCACCAGTGATTTCGCAGGGCGGAACTCCTACAATGAGCAGTTCTTC.

This CDR3 is CASTETRVGELFF. Written as DNA, the CDR3 is TGTGCCAGCACCGAGACTAGAGTTGGGGAGCTGTTTTTT. The rearrangement joins TRBV2 to TRBJ2-2, with D possibly matching TRBD2 (6 bases). The V end lost 7 bases, the J end lost 8 bases, and 14 bases lay between the germline ends. There are 13 residues in the CDR3. CDR1 and CDR2 from the germline V gene are SNHLY and FYNNEI.

About this clone: Additional DNA sequences in this sample encode the identical CDR3. The chain combines TRBV19 with TRBJ2-3; weak D call: TRBD1 (6 bases). The CDR3 sequence is 14 residues long. Germline V CDR1 and CDR2: LNHDA, SQIVND (reference sequence). Trimming left V 7 bases short and J 0 bases short, with 11 bases between. The chain's CDR3 is CASTPTGSTDTQYF. CDR3 DNA: TGTGCCAGTACCCCGACAGGAAGCACAGATACGCAGTATTTT.

In its sample, this clone was seen once. The chain couples TRBV7-3 to TRBJ2-2; 11 bases map to TRBD2. J lost 5 bases, V lost 4 bases, and 6 bases had no gene match. Germline-derived CDR1 and CDR2 are SGHTA and FQGTGA. The length of the CDR3 is 16 residues. The CDR3 is CASSSLAGGGTGELFF. The CDR3 coding sequence is TGTGCCAGCAGCTCCTTAGCGGGAGGGGGAACCGGGGAGCTGTTTTTT.